This T cell receptor beta chain was observed in a study of T cell clonality in common variable immunodeficiency. Study conclusions and caveats: Fewer TCRbeta clones were shared among CVID subjects than controls. What drives increased CVID clonality needs T cell subpopulation sequencing. Patient heterogeneity in the CVID cohort limited correlations between repertoire features and clinical complications.

Sequencing used immunoSEQ multiplex PCR; TCRdb keeps in-frame clones, though not all of them. The sample yields about 52,000 clones, without any singletons. V was shortened by 6 bases and J by 3 bases, with 14 bases between the two germline ends. CDR1 is LNHDA and CDR2 is SQIVND in the germline V gene (reference sequence). CDR3 size: 14 residues. This clone was detected ten times or more. Its antigen is not known. The sequenced fragment ends 3 residues before the CDR3 boundary, so the rest is inferred from the germline J gene. What was sequenced was peripheral blood mononuclear cells. The rearrangement joins TRBV19 to TRBJ1-2, with a tentative D call TRBD1 (5 bases). This TCR was recovered from a person aged 18-69 years in good health. The CDR3 loop reads CASRPRTSHYGYTF. The sequenced part of the CDR3 DNA is TGTGCCAGTAGACCAAGGACATCTCACTATGGC.